This section outlines one T cell receptor beta chain sequence together with its context. The antigen is unknown. The entry originates in a study of cytomegalovirus exposure and HLA in healthy donors. Overall study: Both the 120 validation repertoires and the approximately 700 first-cohort repertoires used the same platform, as reported by a later analysis.

Notes on the study in general: In vitro assays verified that a few CMV-associated chains recognized CMV antigens specifically. One later analysis, an examination of the roughly 130 validation repertoires, found that first-cohort TCR clusters tended to co-occur in them. Cytomegalovirus association was assigned to about 180 TCR beta chains.

Repertoires were generated with immunoSEQ multiplex PCR, while TCRdb's copy carries only in-frame clones and drops some. The repertoire holds about 130,000 clones, with under 90% as singletons. The CDR3 consists of 15 residues. The germline CDR1 and CDR2 sequences are SGHTA and FQGNSA. V was trimmed by 2 bases and J by 2 bases, leaving 11 bases between them. The TCR was taken from a woman aged 18-29 years in good health and CMV-seronegative. Sequenced material: PBMCs. The chain couples TRBV7-2 to TRBJ2-3; tentatively, D is TRBD2 (6 bases). CDR3 sequence reads: CASSLMREPTDTQYF. CDR3 bases: TGTGCCAGCAGCTTAATGCGGGAACCCACAGATACGCAGTATTTT.